Given below is one T cell receptor (beta chain) in context. The data are from a study of PD-L1 blockade in urothelial cancer. For the study at large: From 0 to 3 prior chemotherapy regimens had been given to the patients.

Time point given: peripheral blood 6 weeks after treatment start. Per germline, CDR1 SGHTA and CDR2 FQGTGA. The CDR3 runs to 14 residues. The V gene end was trimmed by 6 bases and the J gene end by 4 bases; junction bases not matched to a gene: 3. Sequencing was performed with immunoSEQ multiplex PCR; in TCRdb, only in-frame clones are kept and a portion is missing. The sample lists around 110,000 clones; 80% to 90% were seen once. The J gene is TRBJ2-2, the V gene TRBV7-3; 9 nucleotides agree with TRBD1. The material was PBMCs, obtained around atezolizumab (anti-PD-L1) treatment. The receptor was derived from a man in his sixties with urothelial cancer. The CDR3 here is CASRGTGTTGELFF. DNA of the CDR3: TGTGCCAGCAGAGGGACAGGGACCACCGGGGAGCTGTTTTTT.